The 32 T cell receptor beta chains reported below all come from one sample, sequenced in a study of T-cell memory formation after mild COVID-19. TCRdb re-analysed the 5' RACE reads in MiXCR, keeping a single row per CDR3 protein. The sample has 110,000 to 150,000 distinct CDR3 sequences; 11% to 15% are singletons. The sample consisted of PBMCs or a T cell subset sorted from them (not recorded which). These receptors originate from an adult woman who had mild COVID-19 (a few samples of this study predate the infection). Cell type and time point are not known.

This clonotype was detected only a few times. This sequence joins TRBV14 and TRBJ2-1, with D perhaps TRBD2 (5 bases). CDR3 length equals 13 residues. Germline-derived CDR1 and CDR2 are SGHDN and FVKESK. Deletions cut 4 bases from V and 9 bases from J, with 13 bases between. The CDR3 region is CASSPYTRSEQFF. The CDR3 DNA sequence: TGTGCCAGCAGCCCGTACACTAGATCTGAGCAGTTCTTC.

The chain recombines TRBV4-1 with TRBJ2-7, with 7 bases aligning to TRBD1. Losses at the gene ends were 0 bases for V and 1 base for J; bases not matched to a gene: 3. CDR3 length: 15 residues. Germline CDR1 MGHRA, CDR2 YSYEKL. CDR3 residues: CASSQETGRSYEQYF. The CDR3 DNA is TGCGCCAGCAGCCAAGAGACAGGGCGTTCCTACGAGCAGTACTTC.

This sequence joins TRBV6-5 and TRBJ2-7; D gene unclear. Trimming pared 8 bases from V and 3 bases from J, leaving 14 bases between. The CDR3 covers 13 residues. Germline-derived CDR1 and CDR2 are MNHEY and SVGAGI. The CDR3 is CASGPRLSYEQYF. The CDR3 region has the DNA TGTGCCAGCGGACCCCGGCTCAGCTACGAGCAGTACTTC.

The V and J genes are TRBV6-5 and TRBJ2-3; 9 nucleotides agree with TRBD2. The J segment lost 5 bases and the V segment lost 6 bases, leaving 12 bases of the junction unmatched. The germline gives CDR1 MNHEY, CDR2 SVGAGI. The CDR3 has 16 amino acids. CDR3 region: CASRGVAGEKGDTQYF. DNA of the CDR3: TGTGCCAGCAGAGGAGTAGCGGGGGAAAAAGGAGATACGCAGTATTTT.

The CDR3 sequence is CASSGRTGNTEAFF. CDR3 nucleotides: TGCGCCAGCAGCGGGCGGACAGGGAACACTGAAGCTTTCTTT. The chain links TRBV5-1 to TRBJ1-1; 7 bases are a match to TRBD1. The V segment lost 4 bases and the J segment 1 base; nucleotides outside the gene matches: 4. The CDR3 has 14 residues. Germline V lookup: CDR1 SGHRS, CDR2 YFSETQ.

This chain joins TRBV2 and TRBJ2-7; TRBD1 matches at 7 bases. Germline V gene data show CDR1 as SNHLY and CDR2 as FYNNEI. This CDR3 has 15 residues. Losses at the gene ends were 5 bases for V and 3 bases for J; bases not matched to a gene: 10. CDR3 protein: CASSTRWDRDYEQYF. CDR3 nucleotides: TGTGCCAGCAGTACCCGTTGGGACAGAGACTACGAGCAGTACTTC.

This clonotype was seen a few times. The chain carries TRBV24-1 and TRBJ2-3; D gene ambiguous. V was pared by 8 bases and J by 0 bases, with 8 bases between. Per germline, CDR1 KGHDR and CDR2 SFDVKD. The CDR3 length is 13 residues. Here the CDR3 reads CATTDDSTDTQYF. In DNA form, the CDR3 reads TGTGCCACCACGGATGATAGCACAGATACGCAGTATTTT.

The chain carries TRBV4-2 and TRBJ2-3; D gene uncertain. The germline V gene encodes CDR1 LGHNA and CDR2 YNFKEQ. With 4 bases removed from V and 2 bases from J, the gap between germline ends came to 16 bases. The CDR3 covers 16 residues. The CDR3 sequence is CASSREIRIVTDTQYF. As DNA, the CDR3 is TGTGCCAGCAGCCGCGAGATACGCATAGTCACAGATACGCAGTATTTT.

In its sample, this clonotype was seen a few times. The rearrangement links TRBV20-1 to TRBJ1-5; D gene unclear. V was trimmed by 0 bases and J by 3 bases, leaving 15 bases between them. Germline assignment: CDR1 DFQATT and CDR2 SNEGSKA (reference sequence). The CDR3 spans 16 residues. CDR3 in amino acids: CSARDYENGDNQPQHF. The CDR3, as DNA: TGCAGTGCTAGAGATTACGAGAACGGAGACAATCAGCCCCAGCATTTT.

V is TRBV4-1 and J is TRBJ1-1; TRBD1 is a possible D gene (6 bases). CDR3 length: 15 residues. The ends were cut back, 0 bases at V and 1 base at J, with 9 bases in the middle. Germline V gene data show CDR1 as MGHRA and CDR2 as YSYEKL. CDR3 in amino acids: CASSQESGANTEAFF. In nucleotides, the CDR3 is TGCGCCAGCAGCCAAGAATCAGGGGCGAACACTGAAGCTTTCTTT.

The gene calls are TRBV24-1 and TRBJ2-3; 9 bases align to TRBD1. The germline CDR1 and CDR2 sequences are KGHDR and SFDVKD. The V gene end was trimmed by 4 bases and the J gene end by 6 bases; junction bases not matched to a gene: 13. The CDR3 has 17 amino acids. The CDR3 is CATSDLRTGAPVDTQYF. The CDR3 DNA reads TGTGCCACCAGTGACCTAAGGACAGGGGCTCCAGTGGATACGCAGTATTTT.

The sample holds a few counts of this clonotype. The CDR3 is CASSYSETQYF. The CDR3 DNA follows: TGTGCCAGCAGTTACTCCGAGACCCAGTACTTC. This sequence joins TRBV6-2 or TRBV6-3 and TRBJ2-5; D gene unclear. Germline values: CDR1 MNHEY, CDR2 SVGEGT. The V gene lost 0 bases and the J gene lost 5 bases, with 1 base spanning the gap. The CDR3 consists of 11 residues.

The chain joins TRBV11-1 to TRBJ2-7; maybe TRBD1 (5 bases). The germline V and J ends were trimmed by 4 bases and 3 bases, with 16 bases remaining between them. The CDR3 sequence is 15 residues long. Germline CDR1 SGHAT, CDR2 FQDESV (reference sequence). The chain's CDR3 is CASSWGDSLFYEQYF. The CDR3 coding sequence is TGTGCCAGCAGCTGGGGCGACAGTCTTTTCTACGAGCAGTACTTC.

The chain couples TRBV28 to TRBJ2-1; either TRBD1 or TRBD2 may supply D (7 bases each). The germline CDR1 and CDR2 sequences are MDHEN and SYDVKM. Trimming took off 7 bases at V and 0 bases at J, with 16 bases between the two ends. The CDR3 loop spans 16 amino acids. CDR3 DNA sequence: TGTGCCAGCACACCCACAGGGGAGGGCTCCTACAATGAGCAGTTCTTC. Protein product: CASTPTGEGSYNEQFF.

This chain connects TRBV7-6 to TRBJ2-5, with D maybe TRBD2 (5 bases). This CDR3 region has 18 residues. CDR1 and CDR2 (germline): SGHVS, FNYEAQ. Deletions cut 6 bases from V and 5 bases from J, with 28 bases between. The CDR3 loop is CASRPTGGQVTPRETQYF. The CDR3 nucleotides read TGTGCCAGCAGGCCTACCGGCGGGCAGGTCACTCCAAGGGAGACCCAGTACTTC.

This clonotype occurred a few times. The chain carries TRBV2 and TRBJ2-1; TRBD2 might be the D (5 bases). V lost 8 bases and J 6 bases, leaving 17 bases between the germline ends. CDR3 size: 14 residues. CDR1 and CDR2 from the germline V gene are SNHLY and FYNNEI. The CDR3 DNA sequence: TGTGCCAGCCAGGATAGGTACAGCGGCAATGAGCAGTTCTTC. Its translation: CASQDRYSGNEQFF. Full variable domain (missing parts from reference TRBV2 and TRBJ2-1): EPEVTQTPSHQVTQMGQEVILRCVPISNHLYFYWYRQILGQKVEFLVSFYNNEISEKSEIFDDQFSVERPDGSNFTLKIRSTKLEDSAMYFCASQDRYSGNEQFFGPGTRLTVL.

The chain carries TRBV5-1 and TRBJ1-1; D gene unclear. The germline CDR1 and CDR2 sequences are SGHRS and YFSETQ. V dropped 1 base and J dropped 5 bases, with 9 bases sitting between them. This CDR3 is 13 amino acids long. The CDR3 reads CASSLMRLTEAFF. The CDR3 region has the DNA TGCGCCAGCAGCTTGATGAGGCTTACTGAAGCTTTCTTT.

This clonotype appeared a few times. The J gene is TRBJ2-7, the V gene TRBV7-9; 7 bases match TRBD1. Trimming cost V 4 bases and J 1 base; bases outside gene matches: 7. Germline V gives CDR1 SEHNR, CDR2 FQNEAQ (reference sequence). CDR3 size: 15 residues. CDR3 sequence: CASSSMSTGSYEQYF. The CDR3 DNA reads as TGTGCCAGCAGCTCAATGTCGACAGGGTCCTACGAGCAGTACTTC.

The genes are TRBV7-9 and TRBJ1-2; a weak D match, TRBD1 (5 bases). Trimming cost V 2 bases and J 3 bases, with 7 bases left between them. Germline V CDR1 and CDR2: SEHNR, FQNEAQ (reference sequence). This CDR3 is 13 amino acids long. The CDR3 protein is CASSLSTDYGYTF. The CDR3 coding sequence is TGTGCCAGCAGCTTATCGACAGACTATGGCTACACCTTC. The complete variable domain, with remaining parts taken from reference TRBV7-9 and TRBJ1-2, reads DTGVSQNPRHKITKRGQNVTFRCDPISEHNRLYWYRQTLGQGPEFLTYFQNEAQLEKSRLLSDRFSAERPKGSFSTLEIQRTEQGDSAMYLCASSLSTDYGYTFGSGTRLTVV.

The chain is built from TRBV7-9 and TRBJ1-1; unclear D gene. V was trimmed by 5 bases and J by 2 bases, leaving 9 bases between them. This CDR3 is 13 amino acids long. Germline assignment: CDR1 SEHNR and CDR2 FQNEAQ (reference sequence). The CDR3 DNA reads as TGTGCCAGCAGCCACGGAGGAAACACTGAAGCTTTCTTT. Its translation: CASSHGGNTEAFF.

The J gene is TRBJ2-7, the V gene TRBV6-1; 13 bases are shared with TRBD2. The CDR3 covers 16 residues. V trimming: 3 bases; J trimming: 3 bases; junction bases outside the gene matches: 5. Germline V gene data show CDR1 as MNHNS and CDR2 as SASEGT. The CDR3 nucleotides are TGTGCCAGCAGTGATGCGGGACTAGCGGGATACTACGAGCAGTACTTC. It encodes CASSDAGLAGYYEQYF.

This clonotype turned up a few times. J is TRBJ2-3 and V is TRBV11-2; a possible D gene is TRBD2 (6 bases). CDR1 and CDR2 from the germline V gene are SGHAT and FQNNGV. This CDR3 has 16 residues. Trimming pared 5 bases from V and 0 bases from J, leaving 15 bases between. CDR3: CASSPGGLPSTDTQYF. CDR3 nucleotide sequence: TGTGCCAGCAGCCCTGGAGGGCTACCCAGCACAGATACGCAGTATTTT.

This clonotype was seen a handful of times. The genes are TRBV27 and TRBJ2-7; 7 bases align to TRBD2. CDR1 is MNHEY, CDR2 SMNVEV, per germline (reference sequence). The CDR3 is 12 residues long. The J segment lost 6 bases and the V segment lost 9 bases, leaving 8 bases of the junction unmatched. The CDR3 is CASHGLGAEQYF. DNA of the CDR3: TGTGCCAGTCACGGACTAGGAGCCGAGCAGTACTTC.

The V call is TRBV24-1, the J call TRBJ2-1, with D perhaps matching TRBD1 or TRBD2 (6 bases each). Germline V gene data show CDR1 as KGHDR and CDR2 as SFDVKD. V shed 6 bases and J shed 8 bases, with 19 bases lying between them. This CDR3 has 15 residues. CDR3 amino acids: CATSWTNEGDYEQFF. Here the CDR3 DNA reads TGTGCCACCAGTTGGACCAATGAGGGGGACTATGAGCAGTTCTTC.

The chain carries TRBV3-1 and TRBJ2-3; D gene unclear. There are 14 residues in the CDR3. Trimming removed 1 base at V and 2 bases at J, with 7 bases between. The germline V gene encodes CDR1 LGHDT and CDR2 YNNKEL (reference sequence). The CDR3 loop is CASSQVGLTDTQYF. The CDR3 DNA reads as TGTGCCAGCAGCCAAGTCGGCCTCACAGATACGCAGTATTTT.

The chain couples TRBV18 to TRBJ2-1; 8 bases are a match to TRBD2. Germline V gives CDR1 KGHSH, CDR2 LQKENI. J gave up 8 bases and V 5 bases, and 14 bases lay outside the gene matches. The CDR3 contains 16 residues. CDR3 amino acids: CASSMPFGGGPDEQFF. DNA for the CDR3: TGTGCCAGCTCAATGCCCTTCGGCGGGGGGCCTGATGAGCAGTTCTTC.

The sample holds a few counts of this clonotype. The chain links TRBV15 to TRBJ2-7, with no clear D. V shed 1 base and J shed 2 bases, with 12 bases lying between them. There are 15 residues in the CDR3. The germline V gene has CDR1 LNHNV and CDR2 YYDKDF (reference sequence). CDR3 DNA: TGTGCCACCAGCAGAGTTGGCGGAACCCCCTACGAGCAGTACTTC. It yields the protein CATSRVGGTPYEQYF. Looking up the rest from reference TRBV15 and TRBJ2-7 gives the full variable domain: DAMVIQNPRYQVTQFGKPVTLSCSQTLNHNVMYWYQQKSSQAPKLLFHYYDKDFNNEADTPDNFQSRRPNTSFCFLDIRSPGLGDTAMYLCATSRVGGTPYEQYFGPGTRLTVT.

The V gene is TRBV12-3 or TRBV12-4, the J gene TRBJ2-1, with 8 bases identical to TRBD2. V was clipped by 2 bases and J by 4 bases; unmatched bases: 4. The CDR3 runs to 15 residues. The CDR3 coding sequence is TGTGCCAGCAGTTTAATCGGGGGGGTTTACAATGAGCAGTTCTTC. Protein sequence: CASSLIGGVYNEQFF.

This chain links TRBV25-1 with TRBJ1-4; TRBD1 aligns across 9 bases. This CDR3 contains 14 residues. The germline gives CDR1 MGHDK, CDR2 SYGVNS. V dropped 7 bases and J dropped 3; count of bases not matched to a gene: 3. The CDR3 reads CASTRTGANEKLFF. The DNA for the CDR3 is TGTGCCAGCACCCGGACAGGGGCTAATGAAAAACTGTTTTTT.

This clonotype was recorded a few times. The chain carries TRBV9 and TRBJ2-7; no reliable D call. The CDR3 has 13 amino acids. Germline V gene lookup returns CDR1 SGDLS and CDR2 YYNGEE. V was cut by 0 bases and J by 0 bases, with 4 bases left in between. CDR3 sequence reads: CASSVGSSYEQYF. The CDR3 DNA reads as TGTGCCAGCAGCGTAGGCTCCTCCTACGAGCAGTACTTC. Looking up the rest from reference TRBV9 and TRBJ2-7 gives the full variable domain: DSGVTQTPKHLITATGQRVTLRCSPRSGDLSVYWYQQSLDQGLQFLIQYYNGEERAKGNILERFSAQQFPDLHSELNLSSLELGDSALYFCASSVGSSYEQYFGPGTRLTVT.

The table lists this clonotype with a few counts. This chain joins TRBV30 and TRBJ2-1; D remains unclear. CDR1 is GTSNPN, CDR2 SVGIG, per germline (reference sequence). Trimming took off 0 bases at V and 8 bases at J, with 2 bases between the two ends. The CDR3 extends over 10 amino acids. CDR3 bases: TGTGCCTGGAGTGTAGATGAGCAGTTCTTC. As protein: CAWSVDEQFF.

The sample holds a few counts of this clonotype. The rearrangement links TRBV4-1 to TRBJ2-7, with 9 bases fitting TRBD2. This CDR3 has 16 residues. The germline CDR1 and CDR2 sequences are MGHRA and YSYEKL. Unmatched junction bases numbered 11, after V lost 4 bases and J lost 4 bases. The CDR3 reads CASSRNAGGGEYEQYF. The CDR3 nucleotides read TGCGCCAGCAGCCGAAACGCTGGCGGGGGGGAATACGAGCAGTACTTC.